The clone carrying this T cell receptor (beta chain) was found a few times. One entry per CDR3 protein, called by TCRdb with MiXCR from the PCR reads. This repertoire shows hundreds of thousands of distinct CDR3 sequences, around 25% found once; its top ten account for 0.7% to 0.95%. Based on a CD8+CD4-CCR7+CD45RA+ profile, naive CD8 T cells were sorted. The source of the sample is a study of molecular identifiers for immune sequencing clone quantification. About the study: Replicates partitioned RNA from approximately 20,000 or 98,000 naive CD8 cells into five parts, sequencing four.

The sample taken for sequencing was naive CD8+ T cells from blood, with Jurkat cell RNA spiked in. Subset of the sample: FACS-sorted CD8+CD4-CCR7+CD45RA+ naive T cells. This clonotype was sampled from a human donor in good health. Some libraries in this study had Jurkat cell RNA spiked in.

The CDR3 region is CASSQEGGGGDTQYF. The CDR3 coding sequence is TGTGCCAGCAGCCAAGAGGGCGGGGGAGGAGATACGCAGTATTTT. This chain uses TRBV3-1 with TRBJ2-3; TRBD2 aligns across 7 bases. Germline-derived CDR1 and CDR2 are LGHDT and YNNKEL (reference sequence). The CDR3 contains 15 residues. The V and J ends lost 0 bases and 5 bases, in that order; junction bases with no gene match: 5.